This T cell receptor beta chain was retrieved from a study of T cells after posttransplantation cyclophosphamide (dated by TCRdb to 2016 to 2018). Background for the entire study: Using TRB sequencing, the study followed how the T cell repertoire rebuilt after myeloablative bone marrow transplantation with posttransplantation cyclophosphamide given as GVHD prophylaxis. Samples from 30 to 35 PTCy-treated patients, along with samples from 16 of their related bone marrow donors, underwent antigen receptor sequencing. Up to about 3 additional blood samples from 2 to 5.2 years after transplant were also TRB-sequenced in 3 patients, as was pretransplant blood from several patients. Because TRA and TRB clonality were tightly correlated in nine or ten samples, subsequent TCR analyses were focused on TRB only. Blood from every one of the roughly 33 PTCy patients who had 1-year posttransplant specimens underwent TRB sequencing. Public TRB sequences were compared against a database of over 3,600 sequences linked to responses to pathogens, tumor antigens, self-antigens and alloantigens. The study at large found these results: Donor-recipient similarity was low at 1-2 months but rose over the first year, and later blood repertoires were often dominated by donor CD8+ memory clones. The TRB repertoires of T cells infiltrating skin or the GI tract showed only limited overlap with the TRB repertoires found in blood. Across 45 or so patients, TRB clonality was highly associated with recipient CMV seropositivity and CMV reactivation, and PTCy diversity was similar to diversity in CNI/methotrexate controls.

Of note for this clone: This receptor's antigen is unknown. There are no base qualities to consult, and no much larger clone falls within one base.

Cut back by 3 bases and 4 bases, the V and J ends lie 8 bases apart. The CDR3 has 13 amino acids, counting the end cysteine and phenylalanine. The DNA shown is the 39-base CDR3, in frame from base 1. Reading the germline V gene gives CDR1 SGHTA and CDR2 FQGTGA. Naive T cells were defined as viable CD3+CD4+ or CD3+CD8+ cells that were CCR7+CD45RA+CD45RO-CD95-CD27+CD28+. On the day of marrow donation, related bone marrow donors gave peripheral blood samples. Mononuclear cells from peripheral blood and bone marrow were separated by Ficoll-Hypaque density centrifugation and then cryopreserved. CD4+ and CD8+ T cells, including naive and memory subsets, were sorted by FACS on a FACSAria II. TRB sequencing was run on genomic DNA with either the immunoSEQ assay at survey resolution or the hsTCRB kit. The original pipeline was this. The immunoSEQ software handled initial read processing, and the LymphoSeq R package was used for repertoire analyses. Clonality was computed as 1 minus normalized Shannon entropy, and a Gini coefficient was also calculated for each TRB dataset. Phenotypes of unsorted samples were inferred by mapping TRB sequences from sorted subsets of the recipient or donor onto unsorted samples of the same recipient. This is the immuneACCESS table as TCRdb keeps it, with only in-frame sequences that have V and J called. A part of the clones is gone; compared with another copy, unresolved V genes explain less than half, and the rest is unexplained. The D gene and trimming were derived from the DNA, and the V and J assignments and clone size from that table. The sample table records about 16,000 clones; about 93% of these occur just once. 0.27% of the sample lies in the top ten.

The sequence derives from a woman between 45 and 65 years old in good health and a related stem cell transplant donor. Sample: naive CD4+ T cells sorted from blood. The chain employs TRBV7-3 and TRBJ2-3; matching of 5 bases hints at TRBD1 as the D gene. The CDR3: CASSFQGPDTQYF. The bases are TGTGCCAGCAGCTTTCAGGGCCCAGATACGCAGTATTTT.